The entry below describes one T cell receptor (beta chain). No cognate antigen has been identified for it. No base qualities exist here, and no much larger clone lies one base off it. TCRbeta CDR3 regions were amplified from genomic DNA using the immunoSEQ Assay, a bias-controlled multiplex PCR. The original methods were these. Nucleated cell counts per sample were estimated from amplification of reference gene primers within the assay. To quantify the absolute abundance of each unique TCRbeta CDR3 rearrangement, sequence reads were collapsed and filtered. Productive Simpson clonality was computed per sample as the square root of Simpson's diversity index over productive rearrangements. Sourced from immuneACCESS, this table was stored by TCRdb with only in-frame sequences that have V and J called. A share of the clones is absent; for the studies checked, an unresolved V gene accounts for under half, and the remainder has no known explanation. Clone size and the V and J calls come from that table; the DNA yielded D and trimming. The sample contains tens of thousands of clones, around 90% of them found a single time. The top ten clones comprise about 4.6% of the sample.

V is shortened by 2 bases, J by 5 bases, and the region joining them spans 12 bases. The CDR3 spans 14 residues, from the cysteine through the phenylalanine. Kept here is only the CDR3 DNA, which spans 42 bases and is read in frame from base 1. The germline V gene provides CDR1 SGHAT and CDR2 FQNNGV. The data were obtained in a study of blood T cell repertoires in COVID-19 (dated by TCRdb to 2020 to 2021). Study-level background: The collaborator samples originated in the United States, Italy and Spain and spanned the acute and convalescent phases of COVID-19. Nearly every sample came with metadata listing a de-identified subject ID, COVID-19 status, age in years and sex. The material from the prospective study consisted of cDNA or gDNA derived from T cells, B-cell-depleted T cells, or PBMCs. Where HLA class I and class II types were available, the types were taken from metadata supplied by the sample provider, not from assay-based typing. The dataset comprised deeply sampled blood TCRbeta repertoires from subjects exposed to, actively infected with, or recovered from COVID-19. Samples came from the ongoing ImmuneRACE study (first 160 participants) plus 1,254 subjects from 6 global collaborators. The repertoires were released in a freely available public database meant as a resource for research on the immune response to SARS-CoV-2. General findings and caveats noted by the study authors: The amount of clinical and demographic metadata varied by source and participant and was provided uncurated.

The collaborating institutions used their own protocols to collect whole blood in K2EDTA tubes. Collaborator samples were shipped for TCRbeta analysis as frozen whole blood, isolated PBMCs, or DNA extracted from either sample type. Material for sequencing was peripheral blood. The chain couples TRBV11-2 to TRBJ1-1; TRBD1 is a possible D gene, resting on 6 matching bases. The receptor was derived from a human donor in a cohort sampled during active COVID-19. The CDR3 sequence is CASSLKGGDTEAFF. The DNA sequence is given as TGTGCCAGCAGCTTAAAAGGGGGTGATACTGAAGCTTTCTTT.